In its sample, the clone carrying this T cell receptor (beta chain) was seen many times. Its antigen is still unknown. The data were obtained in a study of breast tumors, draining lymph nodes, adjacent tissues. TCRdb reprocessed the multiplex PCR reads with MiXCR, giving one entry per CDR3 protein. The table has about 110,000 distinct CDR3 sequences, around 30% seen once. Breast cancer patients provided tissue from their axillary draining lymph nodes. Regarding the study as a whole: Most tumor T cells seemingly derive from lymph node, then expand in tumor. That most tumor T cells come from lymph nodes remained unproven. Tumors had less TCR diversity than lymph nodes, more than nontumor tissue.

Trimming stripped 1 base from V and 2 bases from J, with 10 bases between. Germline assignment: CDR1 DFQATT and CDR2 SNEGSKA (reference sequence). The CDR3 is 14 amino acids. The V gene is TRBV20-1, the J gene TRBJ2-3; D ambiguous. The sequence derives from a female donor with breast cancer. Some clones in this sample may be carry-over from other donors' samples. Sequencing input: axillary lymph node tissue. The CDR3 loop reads CSARGPLHTDTQYF. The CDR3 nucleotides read TGCAGTGCTAGAGGACCACTCCACACAGATACGCAGTATTTT.